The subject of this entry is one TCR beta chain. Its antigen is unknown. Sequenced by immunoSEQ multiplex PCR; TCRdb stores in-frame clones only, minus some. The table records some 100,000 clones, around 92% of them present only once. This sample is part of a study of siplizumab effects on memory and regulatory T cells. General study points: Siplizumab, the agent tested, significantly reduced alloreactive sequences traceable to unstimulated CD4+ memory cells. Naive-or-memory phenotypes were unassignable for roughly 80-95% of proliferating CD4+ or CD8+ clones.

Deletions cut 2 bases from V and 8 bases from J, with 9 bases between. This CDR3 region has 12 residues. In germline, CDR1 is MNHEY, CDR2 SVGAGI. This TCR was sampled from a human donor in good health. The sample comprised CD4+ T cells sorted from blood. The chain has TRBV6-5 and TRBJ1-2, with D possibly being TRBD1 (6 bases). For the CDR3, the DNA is TGTGCCAGCAGTTACGAGGGGGACGGCTACACCTTC. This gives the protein CASSYEGDGYTF.